This T cell receptor beta chain was found in a study of cytomegalovirus exposure and HLA in healthy donors. Notes on the study in general: Later on, a genetic analysis was performed. It linked a missense variant in DCLRE1C with V- and J-gene trimming of TCR beta. Later work associated roughly 17,000 TCR beta sequences with HLA alleles at 0.05 false discovery rate.

At sampling all donors were nominally healthy, likely with unrecorded immune exposures. On this clone itself: Its antigen is unknown.

13 Jbeta primers and 60 Vbeta primers were used for the PCR. This table comes from immunoSEQ multiplex PCR, and its TCRdb copy is limited to in-frame clones, with some not included. The sample carries about 270,000 clones, roughly two thirds recorded once. The CDR3 loop spans 17 amino acids. The J segment lost 4 bases and the V segment lost 6 bases, leaving 6 bases of the junction unmatched. Germline assignment: CDR1 MGHDK and CDR2 SYGVNS. The sequenced sample consisted of PBMCs. The clonotype originates from a female donor in good health and CMV-seronegative. This chain links TRBV25-1 with TRBJ2-2; 15 positions match TRBD2. The CDR3 here is CASRQGLAGGFTGELFF. The CDR3 nucleotides are TGTGCCAGCAGGCAGGGACTAGCGGGAGGATTCACCGGGGAGCTGTTTTTT.